This T cell receptor (beta chain) was recovered during a study of blood T cell repertoires in COVID-19 (dated by TCRdb to about 2020). Some background on the complete study: Collaborator samples came from the United States, Italy and Spain and covered acute and convalescent phases of COVID-19. The material from the prospective study consisted of cDNA or gDNA derived from T cells, B-cell-depleted T cells, or PBMCs. The dataset comprised deeply sampled blood TCRbeta repertoires from subjects exposed to, actively infected with, or recovered from COVID-19. The repertoires were released in a freely available public database meant as a resource for research on the immune response to SARS-CoV-2. Samples came from the ongoing ImmuneRACE study (first 160 participants) plus 1,254 subjects from 6 global collaborators. Sample metadata almost always included a de-identified subject ID, COVID-19 status, age in years and sex. Where HLA class I and class II types were available, the types were taken from metadata supplied by the sample provider, not from assay-based typing. The study at large found these results: The quantity of clinical and demographic metadata differed by source and by participant and was supplied without curation.

This clone was picked up a small number of times. Its antigen is still unknown. No much larger clone is present one base from it, and per-base qualities are unavailable. V has 8 bases trimmed and J has 3 bases trimmed; junction bases matching no gene number 13. Sequences SGHVS (CDR1) and FNYEAQ (CDR2) are obtained from the germline V gene. Taken from cysteine to phenylalanine, the CDR3 has 15 residues. The kept DNA is CDR3 alone, 45 bases in frame from the first base. The immunoSEQ Assay, a bias-controlled multiplex PCR, was used to amplify TCRbeta CDR3 regions from genomic DNA. In the original analysis: The number of nucleated cells in each sample was estimated by amplification of reference gene primers within the assay. Sequence reads were collapsed and filtered to measure the absolute abundance of every unique TCRbeta CDR3 rearrangement. For each sample, productive Simpson clonality was calculated by taking the square root of Simpson's diversity index across productive rearrangements. Sourced from immuneACCESS, this table was stored by TCRdb with only in-frame sequences that have V and J called. A share of the clones is absent; for the studies checked, an unresolved V gene accounts for under half, and the remainder has no known explanation. V, J and clone size are taken as reported in that table, and D and trimming were inferred from the DNA itself. Here the sample has over 250,000 clones; under 95% occur a single time. The top ten clonotypes cover roughly 2.6% of the sample.

Participants in the prospective study were aged roughly 18 to 100 years, lived in approximately 26 United States geographic areas, and enrolled through a virtual design. Cohort assignment in the prospective study relied on participant-reported clinical history from a screening survey and a study questionnaire. Recovered participants in ImmuneRACE Cohort 3 were defined by two consecutive negative NP/OP PCR tests, clearance by a healthcare professional, or resolution of symptoms. In the prospective study, mobile phlebotomists collected whole blood, serum and a nasopharyngeal or oropharyngeal swab from each participant. Prospective study participants could optionally give additional blood draws and questionnaires over an approximately 2-month period. Blood samples from the prospective study were shipped frozen or at room temperature prior to DNA extraction.

Sequenced material: PBMCs or T cells enriched from blood (not recorded which). The source of this sequence is a man in his 60s who had recovered from COVID-19. The chain is made from TRBV7-6 and TRBJ2-7; 7 junctional bases match TRBD2. The CDR3 loop reads CASPPGGSGSYEQYF. The sequence in DNA is TGTGCCAGCCCCCCCGGCGGGAGCGGAAGCTACGAGCAGTACTTC.